This passage covers 14 T cell receptor beta chains from one sample sequenced in a study of blood T cell repertoires in COVID-19. Clones were read by immunoSEQ multiplex PCR, and TCRdb kept only the in-frame ones, dropping some. The profile shows 110,000 or so clones, 85% of them singletons. The specimen sequenced was peripheral blood. All receptors come from a human donor in a cohort sampled during active COVID-19.

The CDR3 DNA reads as TGTGCCAGCAGCTTGGGGTCGGGGGGAAGCACAGATACGCAGTATTTT. Translated: CASSLGSGGSTDTQYF. The V gene is TRBV5-4, the J gene TRBJ2-3; 7 nucleotides match TRBD2. CDR3 length equals 16 residues. The germline V gene has CDR1 SGHNT and CDR2 YYREEE (reference sequence). Germline trimming cut 0 bases from V and 0 bases from J; bases unmatched to any gene: 4. Combining the CDR3 with reference TRBV5-4 and TRBJ2-3 gives the whole variable domain ETGVTQSPTHLIKTRGQQVTLRCSSQSGHNTVSWYQQALGQGPQFIFQYYREEENGRGNFPPRFSGLQFPNYSSELNVNALELDDSALYLCASSLGSGGSTDTQYFGPGTRLTVL.

The chain couples TRBV11-3 to TRBJ2-1, with 9 bases matching TRBD1. The V gene end was trimmed by 2 bases and the J gene end by 7 bases; junction bases not matched to a gene: 3. This CDR3 region has 14 residues. Germline V gene lookup returns CDR1 SGHNT and CDR2 YENEEA. The CDR3, as DNA: TGTGCCAGCAGCTTATATGGGACAGGGAATGAGCAGTTCTTC. Translated, it gives CASSLYGTGNEQFF. The whole variable domain, remainder taken from reference TRBV11-3 and TRBJ2-1, is EAGVVQSPRYKIIEKKQPVAFWCNPISGHNTLYWYLQNLGQGPELLIRYENEEAVDDSQLPKDRFSAERLKGVDSTLKIQPAELGDSAVYLCASSLYGTGNEQFFGPGTRLTVL.

J is TRBJ1-2 and V is TRBV6-4, with a tentative D call TRBD1 (6 bases). CDR3 size: 14 residues. With 5 bases removed from V and 3 bases from J, the gap between germline ends came to 13 bases. Germline V gives CDR1 MRHNA, CDR2 SNTAGT. The CDR3 protein is CASSPGQGDYGYTF. The CDR3 DNA reads as TGTGCCAGCAGTCCGGGACAAGGGGACTATGGCTACACCTTC.

V is TRBV29-1 and J is TRBJ1-2; maybe TRBD1 (6 bases). CDR1 is SQVTM and CDR2 is ANQGSEA in the germline V gene. Deletions cut 3 bases from V and 7 bases from J, with 9 bases between. The CDR3 contains 11 residues. CDR3 protein: CSVELRGGYTF. CDR3 DNA: TGCAGCGTTGAGCTCAGGGGTGGCTACACCTTC.

In nucleotides, the CDR3 is TGTGCCAGCTCACGCGGACAGGCGGGGAACACTGAAGCTTTCTTT. Translation gives CASSRGQAGNTEAFF. This chain links TRBV18 with TRBJ1-1; 7 bases agree with TRBD1. CDR3 length: 15 amino acids. Losses at the gene ends were 4 bases for V and 1 base for J; bases not matched to a gene: 6. Per the germline V gene, CDR1 is KGHSH and CDR2 is LQKENI.

The chain employs TRBV11-3 and TRBJ2-1; possible D gene TRBD1, 6 bases. The V gene lost 1 base and the J gene lost 4 bases, with 14 bases spanning the gap. CDR1 is SGHNT, CDR2 YENEEA, per germline. This CDR3 spans 16 amino acids. CDR3 nucleotides: TGTGCCAGCAGCTTAGGGGGGCCGGGTTCTTACAATGAGCAGTTCTTC. This sequence encodes CASSLGGPGSYNEQFF.

The chain couples TRBV7-2 to TRBJ1-2; D is uncertain. Germline CDR1 reads SGHTA; CDR2 reads FQGNSA. This CDR3 comprises 15 residues. The V end was cut by 5 bases, the J end by 0 bases, with 13 bases between. The CDR3 DNA reads TGTGCCAGCAGCCCGGGTCTAGCCTCTAACTATGGCTACACCTTC. This translates into CASSPGLASNYGYTF.

V is TRBV10-3 and J is TRBJ1-2, with 11 bases matching TRBD1. Per the germline V gene, CDR1 is ENHRY and CDR2 is SYGVKD. The length of the CDR3 is 13 residues. The J segment lost 8 bases and the V segment lost 6 bases, leaving 5 bases of the junction unmatched. CDR3 sequence: CAISQGQGDGYTF. The CDR3 DNA sequence: TGTGCCATCAGCCAGGGACAGGGGGACGGCTACACCTTC.

The V gene is TRBV6-5, the J gene TRBJ1-5; D not resolved. Germline assignment: CDR1 MNHEY and CDR2 SVGAGI. Deletions cut 5 bases from V and 5 bases from J, with 10 bases between. The CDR3 runs 13 residues. In nucleotides, the CDR3 is TGTGCCAGCAGTCCTCAGGAAGATCAGCCCCAGCATTTT. Amino acids: CASSPQEDQPQHF.

The chain employs TRBV21-1 and TRBJ2-1; the D call in the table, TRBD1, was not verified against the DNA. TRBV21-1 is a known pseudogene. The CDR3 runs 16 residues. CDR3 amino acids: CASSKDGASSYNEQFF. In nucleotides, the CDR3 is TGTGCCAGCAGCAAAGATGGGGCGAGCTCCTACAATGAGCAGTTCTTC.

V gene TRBV21-1 combines with J gene TRBJ2-1; no DNA check was done on the table's D call, TRBD2. TRBV21-1 is flagged as a pseudogene. The CDR3 is 16 residues long. The DNA of the CDR3 is TGTGCCAGCAGCAAAGTATCGGGGGGGCCTGAAAATGAGCAGTTCTTC. This sequence encodes CASSKVSGGPENEQFF.

This rearrangement joins TRBV6-5 to TRBJ1-4; maybe TRBD1 (5 bases). V shed 2 bases and J shed 7 bases, with 11 bases lying between them. Looked up from germline, CDR1 is MNHEY and CDR2 is SVGAGI. The CDR3 has 14 amino acids. Here the CDR3 reads CASSYAGWGEKLFF. The CDR3 bases are TGTGCCAGCAGTTACGCAGGGTGGGGTGAAAAACTGTTTTTT.

The chain couples TRBV7-2 to TRBJ1-5; weak D call: TRBD1 (5 bases). V lost 5 bases, J lost 0 bases, and 8 bases lay in between. The germline gives CDR1 SGHTA, CDR2 FQGNSA. There are 14 residues in the CDR3. This CDR3 is CASSTGGSNQPQHF. The CDR3 nucleotides are TGTGCCAGCAGCACCGGGGGTAGCAATCAGCCCCAGCATTTT.

The chain is built from TRBV5-6 and TRBJ2-2, with D uncertain. The CDR3 runs to 12 residues. Germline V gene lookup returns CDR1 SGHDT and CDR2 YYEEEE. Between the trimmed V and J ends, which lost 4 bases and 6 bases, there was a span of 7 bases. CDR3 sequence: CASSVYSGELFF. The CDR3 region has the DNA TGTGCCAGCAGCGTCTACTCCGGGGAGCTGTTTTTT.